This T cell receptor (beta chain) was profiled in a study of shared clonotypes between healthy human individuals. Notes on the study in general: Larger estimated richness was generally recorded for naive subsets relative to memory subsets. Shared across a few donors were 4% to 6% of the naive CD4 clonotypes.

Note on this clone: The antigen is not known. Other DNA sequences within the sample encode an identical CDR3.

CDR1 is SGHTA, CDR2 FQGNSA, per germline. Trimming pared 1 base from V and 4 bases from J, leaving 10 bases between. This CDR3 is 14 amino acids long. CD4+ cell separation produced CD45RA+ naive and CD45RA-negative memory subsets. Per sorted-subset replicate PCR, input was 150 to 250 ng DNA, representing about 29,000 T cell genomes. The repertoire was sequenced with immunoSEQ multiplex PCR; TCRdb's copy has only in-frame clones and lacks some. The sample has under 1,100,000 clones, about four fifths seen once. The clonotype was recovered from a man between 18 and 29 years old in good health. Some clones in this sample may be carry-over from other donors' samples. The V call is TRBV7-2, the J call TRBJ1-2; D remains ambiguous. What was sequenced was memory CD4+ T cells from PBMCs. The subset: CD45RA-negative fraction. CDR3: CASSLGVGLYGYTF. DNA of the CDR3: TGTGCCAGCAGCTTAGGAGTAGGGCTCTATGGCTACACCTTC.